This T cell receptor (beta chain) was recorded in a study of T cells in Graves' hyperthyroidism and ophthalmopathy. Across the study: Peripheral blood was collected at initial diagnosis, before any treatment.

The source material, RNA transcripts, was used to amplify TCR beta CDR3 regions. Initially, a first-round RT-PCR of the TCR CDR3 employed the HTBI primer set. One entry per CDR3 protein results from TCRdb running MiXCR on the multiplex PCR reads. The sample includes 300,000 to 400,000 distinct CDR3 sequences, around a sixth of them seen just once. This clonotype was seen more than once but under ten times. Germline values: CDR1 DFQATT, CDR2 SNEGSKA (reference sequence). The CDR3 extends over 19 amino acids. V shed 5 bases and J 0 bases; nucleotides not matched to a gene: 16. The TCR sequence derives from a woman aged 50 to 60 with Graves' hyperthyroidism. The chain recombines TRBV20-1 with TRBJ1-4, with 9 bases matching TRBD1. The sample comprised blood. Written as DNA, the CDR3 is TGCAGTGCTGTCAGAACTCCGGGACAGGGAAACTCAACTAATGAAAAACTGTTTTTT. Translation gives CSAVRTPGQGNSTNEKLFF.